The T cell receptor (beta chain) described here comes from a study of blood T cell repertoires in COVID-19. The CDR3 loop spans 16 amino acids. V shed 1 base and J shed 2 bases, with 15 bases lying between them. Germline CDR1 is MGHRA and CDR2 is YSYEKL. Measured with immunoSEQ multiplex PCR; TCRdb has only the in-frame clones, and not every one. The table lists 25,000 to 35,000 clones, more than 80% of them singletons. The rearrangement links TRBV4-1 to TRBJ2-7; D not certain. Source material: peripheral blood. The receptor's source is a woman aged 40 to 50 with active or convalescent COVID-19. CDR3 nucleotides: TGCGCCAGCAGCCAAGGGCGCGGCCCCGGCCCCTACGAGCAGTACTTC. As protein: CASSQGRGPGPYEQYF.